The 28 T cell receptor beta chains below all came from one sample that was sequenced in a study of T-cell memory formation after mild COVID-19. TCRdb redid the calling of the 5' RACE reads with MiXCR, one entry per CDR3 protein. The sample contains 150,000 to 200,000 distinct CDR3 sequences, about 28% of which appear only once. The sequenced material came from PBMCs or a T cell subset sorted from them (not recorded which). These receptors all come from an adult woman who had mild COVID-19 (a few samples of this study predate the infection). Cell type and time point are not known.

The rearrangement joins TRBV4-1 to TRBJ1-1; D uncertain. The CDR3 consists of 16 residues. V was clipped by 4 bases and J by 4 bases, with 19 bases between them. Germline CDR1 is MGHRA and CDR2 is YSYEKL. CDR3 in amino acids: CASSPGGLRVPTEAFF. CDR3 in DNA: TGCGCCAGCAGCCCCGGAGGTTTGAGGGTCCCCACTGAAGCTTTCTTT.

There are a few counts of this clonotype. CDR3 DNA: TGTGCCACCAGCATACAGGGGACTAACACCGGGGAGCTGTTTTTT. As protein: CATSIQGTNTGELFF. The chain carries TRBV15 and TRBJ2-2; D is possibly TRBD1 (7 bases). Germline CDR1 is LNHNV and CDR2 is YYDKDF (reference sequence). Trimming took off 4 bases at V and 2 bases at J, with 11 bases between the two ends. CDR3 length: 15 amino acids.

V gene TRBV11-2 combines with J gene TRBJ2-7; TRBD1 agrees at 10 bases. J lost 4 bases, V lost 1 base, and 10 bases had no gene match. Per germline, CDR1 SGHAT and CDR2 FQNNGV. CDR3 length equals 17 residues. The CDR3 DNA reads as TGTGCCAGCAGCTTAGGATACCCGGGACAGGGGCCGTACGAGCAGTACTTC. This codes for CASSLGYPGQGPYEQYF.

A single count supports this clonotype. V usage is TRBV12-3 or TRBV12-4 and J usage is TRBJ2-1; a possible D gene is TRBD2 (5 bases). Trimming took off 0 bases at V and 11 bases at J, with 17 bases between the two ends. The CDR3 spans 15 residues. The CDR3 is CASSLAITRGFKQFF. As DNA, the CDR3 is TGTGCCAGCAGTTTAGCCATTACTAGAGGGTTCAAGCAGTTCTTC.

Ten or more counts support this clonotype. The chain carries TRBV3-1 and TRBJ2-2; no definite D call. The CDR3 length is 14 residues. Germline CDR1 reads LGHDT; CDR2 reads YNNKEL (reference sequence). Trimming pared 1 base from V and 0 bases from J, leaving 3 bases between. CDR3 in DNA: TGTGCCAGCAGCCAAGGCCCGAACACCGGGGAGCTGTTTTTT. This translates into CASSQGPNTGELFF.

The gene calls are TRBV3-1 and TRBJ2-1, with 11 bases matching TRBD2. The junction had 5 bases not matched to a gene; V was cut back by 4 bases and J by 6 bases. The CDR3 is 15 amino acids. Per germline, CDR1 LGHDT and CDR2 YNNKEL (reference sequence). The DNA of the CDR3 is TGTGCCAGCAGCCTTACTAGCGGGGGAGGCAATGAGCAGTTCTTC. Translated: CASSLTSGGGNEQFF.

The chain combines TRBV4-3 with TRBJ2-5; no definite D call. CDR1 and CDR2 (germline): LGHNA, YSLEER. V was trimmed by 0 bases and J by 5 bases, leaving 4 bases between them. The CDR3 runs 12 residues. CDR3 nucleotide sequence: TGCGCCAGCAGCCAAGACTGGGAGACCCAGTACTTC. Translation: CASSQDWETQYF.

V is TRBV20-1 and J is TRBJ2-7; D unresolved. V gave up 5 bases and J gave up 3 bases, with 11 bases separating them. Per the germline V gene, CDR1 is DFQATT and CDR2 is SNEGSKA (reference sequence). The CDR3 has 12 residues. The CDR3 here is CSARAGNYEQYF. In DNA, the CDR3 is TGCAGTGCTCGGGCCGGCAACTACGAGCAGTACTTC.

The chain employs TRBV20-1 and TRBJ2-7; D gene ambiguous. The CDR3 has 14 residues. The germline V and J ends were trimmed by 1 base and 0 bases, with 10 bases remaining between them. Germline V gene sequence: CDR1 DFQATT, CDR2 SNEGSKA (reference sequence). The CDR3 DNA sequence: TGCAGTGCTAGAGGACCGTCGAGCTCCTACGAGCAGTACTTC. This codes for CSARGPSSSYEQYF.

The chain couples TRBV30 to TRBJ2-7; perhaps TRBD1 as D (6 bases). This CDR3 has 13 residues. The germline V gene encodes CDR1 GTSNPN and CDR2 SVGIG (reference sequence). The germline V and J ends were trimmed by 2 bases and 2 bases, with 10 bases remaining between them. This chain's CDR3 is CAWSSGDPYEQYF. The CDR3 DNA reads TGTGCCTGGAGTTCAGGGGACCCCTACGAGCAGTACTTC.

This clonotype was counted between two and nine times. V usage is TRBV15 and J usage is TRBJ2-1, with 8 bases lining up with TRBD1. CDR3 length: 16 residues. Germline CDR1 LNHNV, CDR2 YYDKDF (reference sequence). The ends lost 4 bases at V and 2 bases at J; junction bases unmatched: 7. DNA of the CDR3: TGTGCCACCAGCAAACGGACAGGGACGCCCTACAATGAGCAGTTCTTC. Its translation: CATSKRTGTPYNEQFF.

This chain connects TRBV10-3 to TRBJ2-3; D is uncertain. V was shortened by 6 bases and J by 5 bases, with 9 bases between the two germline ends. The CDR3 loop spans 12 amino acids. Germline V gives CDR1 ENHRY, CDR2 SYGVKD. CDR3 in amino acids: CAISRDRDTQYF. DNA of the CDR3: TGTGCCATCAGCCGAGACCGAGATACGCAGTATTTT.

The chain is built from TRBV5-6 and TRBJ2-7, with 8 bases matching TRBD1. J was trimmed by 2 bases and V by 4 bases; bases with no gene match: 5. This CDR3 region has 14 residues. The germline gives CDR1 SGHDT, CDR2 YYEEEE. In nucleotides, the CDR3 is TGTGCCAGCAGCAGTGAGACAGGGGCCTACGAGCAGTACTTC. Encoded protein: CASSSETGAYEQYF. The complete variable domain, with remaining parts taken from reference TRBV5-6 and TRBJ2-7, reads DAGVTQSPTHLIKTRGQQVTLRCSPKSGHDTVSWYQQALGQGPQFIFQYYEEEERQRGNFPDRFSGHQFPNYSSELNVNALLLGDSALYLCASSSETGAYEQYFGPGTRLTVT.

This clonotype was detected many times. The CDR3 nucleotides read TGCGCCAGCTCACTAGCGGGGAGGCCAGATACGCAGTATTTT. Translation: CASSLAGRPDTQYF. This chain joins TRBV5-1 and TRBJ2-3, with 10 bases matching TRBD2. The V segment lost 7 bases and the J segment 4 bases; nucleotides outside the gene matches: 6. The CDR3 is 14 residues long. The V gene's germline CDR1 is SGHRS and CDR2 YFSETQ.

This clonotype appeared a few times. The V and J genes are TRBV9 and TRBJ2-2, with a weak D call TRBD1 (6 bases). The germline V and J ends were trimmed by 1 base and 0 bases, with 13 bases remaining between them. The CDR3 has 17 amino acids. Germline V lookup: CDR1 SGDLS, CDR2 YYNGEE. CDR3 sequence (DNA): TGTGCCAGCAGCGTAAACAGGGTTCACGCGAACACCGGGGAGCTGTTTTTT. As protein: CASSVNRVHANTGELFF. Based on the CDR3 plus reference TRBV9 and TRBJ2-2, the full variable domain is DSGVTQTPKHLITATGQRVTLRCSPRSGDLSVYWYQQSLDQGLQFLIQYYNGEERAKGNILERFSAQQFPDLHSELNLSSLELGDSALYFCASSVNRVHANTGELFFGEGSRLTVL.

This clonotype appeared a few times. The chain couples TRBV24-1 to TRBJ1-1; the D is unclear. The CDR3 is 13 residues long. The germline V gene has CDR1 KGHDR and CDR2 SFDVKD. The V end lost 2 bases, the J end lost 6 bases, and 9 bases lay between the germline ends. The CDR3 sequence is CATSDSVAAEAFF. DNA of the CDR3: TGTGCCACCAGTGATTCGGTGGCGGCTGAAGCTTTCTTT.

The rearrangement uses TRBV7-2 and TRBJ2-1; 8 bases line up with TRBD2. CDR3 size: 15 residues. Germline trimming cut 5 bases from V and 8 bases from J; bases unmatched to any gene: 11. Germline V lookup: CDR1 SGHTA, CDR2 FQGNSA. CDR3 nucleotide sequence: TGTGCCAGCAGCCCTCCCGGGACTAGATCCCATGAGCAGTTCTTC. Its protein is CASSPPGTRSHEQFF. The full variable domain, completed using reference TRBV7-2 and TRBJ2-1, is GAGVSQSPSNKVTEKGKDVELRCDPISGHTALYWYRQSLGQGLEFLIYFQGNSAPDKSGLPSDRFSAERTGGSVSTLTIQRTQQEDSAVYLCASSPPGTRSHEQFFGPGTRLTVL.

The chain joins TRBV7-9 to TRBJ2-4; D is perhaps TRBD2 (5 bases). There are 15 residues in the CDR3. Trimming removed 3 bases from V and 1 base from J, with 10 bases in between. Germline V gene sequence: CDR1 SEHNR, CDR2 FQNEAQ (reference sequence). CDR3 amino acids: CASSLQEEAKNIQYF. The CDR3 coding sequence is TGTGCCAGCAGCTTGCAGGAGGAGGCCAAAAACATTCAGTACTTC.

This clonotype has ten or more counts. V usage is TRBV19 and J usage is TRBJ2-3, with D unresolved. Germline loops: CDR1 LNHDA, CDR2 SQIVND (reference sequence). V was clipped by 6 bases and J by 3 bases, with 10 bases between them. This CDR3 has 13 amino acids. CDR3 nucleotides: TGTGCCAGTAGCCTCACTTGGACAGATACGCAGTATTTT. Translated, it gives CASSLTWTDTQYF.

This clonotype has only a few counts. The chain uses TRBV20-1 and TRBJ2-2, with D possibly TRBD2 on 5 matching bases. This CDR3 comprises 14 residues. V lost 5 bases and J 1 base, leaving 11 bases between the germline ends. CDR1 is DFQATT and CDR2 is SNEGSKA in the germline V gene (reference sequence). The CDR3 sequence is CSAGSGGNTGELFF. The CDR3 DNA is TGCAGTGCTGGAAGCGGAGGGAACACCGGGGAGCTGTTTTTT.

This clonotype occurred a few times. The rearrangement joins TRBV7-2 to TRBJ2-7; 11 nucleotides agree with TRBD2. CDR1 is SGHTA and CDR2 is FQGNSA in the germline V gene. The CDR3 is made up of 18 amino acids. After removal of 1 base from V and 3 bases from J, the junction contained 11 bases not matched to a gene. CDR3 sequence: CASSLVGSGRAEDYEQYF. The CDR3 DNA reads as TGTGCCAGCAGCTTAGTTGGTAGCGGGAGGGCCGAGGACTACGAGCAGTACTTC.

This clonotype was seen a few times. The chain couples TRBV5-1 to TRBJ1-5; TRBD1 is a possible D gene (5 bases). The CDR3 has 15 amino acids. The germline V and J ends were trimmed by 4 bases and 5 bases, with 16 bases remaining between them. Germline lookup yields CDR1 SGHRS and CDR2 YFSETQ. CDR3 in DNA: TGCGCCAGCAGCCGGGACGGCGTAGAGGATCAGCCCCAGCATTTT. As protein: CASSRDGVEDQPQHF. The full variable domain, with the rest looked up from reference TRBV5-1 and TRBJ1-5, is KAGVTQTPRYLIKTRGQQVTLSCSPISGHRSVSWYQQTPGQGLQFLFEYFSETQRNKGNFPGRFSGRQFSNSRSEMNVSTLELGDSALYLCASSRDGVEDQPQHFGDGTRLSIL.

The chain is built from TRBV20-1 and TRBJ1-2, with a possible D match to TRBD1 (6 bases). CDR1 is DFQATT and CDR2 is SNEGSKA in the germline V gene (reference sequence). The CDR3 totals 15 residues. V dropped 2 bases and J dropped 0 bases, with 13 bases sitting between them. This CDR3 reads CSARPTGSPNYGYTF. DNA for the CDR3: TGCAGTGCTAGACCAACAGGGAGCCCTAACTATGGCTACACCTTC.

The V call is TRBV20-1, the J call TRBJ2-3; 10 positions match TRBD2. The CDR3 extends over 14 amino acids. V shed 3 bases, J shed 3 bases, and the junction held 3 bases outside the gene matches. In germline, CDR1 is DFQATT, CDR2 SNEGSKA (reference sequence). The chain's CDR3 is CSARSGGVTDTQYF. CDR3 sequence (DNA): TGCAGTGCTAGGAGCGGGGGGGTGACAGATACGCAGTATTTT.

The V and J genes are TRBV15 and TRBJ1-5; D gene uncertain. The length of the CDR3 is 12 residues. With 0 bases removed from V and 5 bases from J, the gap between germline ends came to 2 bases. Germline V gives CDR1 LNHNV, CDR2 YYDKDF (reference sequence). As DNA, the CDR3 is TGTGCCACCAGCAGAGAAGATCAGCCCCAGCATTTT. Amino acid sequence: CATSREDQPQHF. The entire variable domain, with the rest obtained from reference TRBV15 and TRBJ1-5, is as follows: DAMVIQNPRYQVTQFGKPVTLSCSQTLNHNVMYWYQQKSSQAPKLLFHYYDKDFNNEADTPDNFQSRRPNTSFCFLDIRSPGLGDTAMYLCATSREDQPQHFGDGTRLSIL.

This clonotype was picked up a small number of times. This rearrangement joins TRBV7-9 to TRBJ2-1; 14 positions agree with TRBD2. Germline V gives CDR1 SEHNR, CDR2 FQNEAQ (reference sequence). This CDR3 contains 14 residues. V shed 8 bases and J 6 bases; nucleotides not matched to a gene: 3. The CDR3 sequence: CASGGTSGGNEQFF. CDR3 nucleotides: TGTGCCAGCGGAGGGACTAGCGGGGGCAATGAGCAGTTCTTC.

The rearrangement links TRBV2 to TRBJ2-3, with D possibly matching TRBD1 (6 bases). V was shortened by 4 bases and J by 0 bases, with 14 bases between the two germline ends. The CDR3 consists of 16 residues. From germline, CDR1 is SNHLY and CDR2 FYNNEI. The CDR3 reads CASSAQGGGSTDTQYF. In DNA form, the CDR3 reads TGTGCCAGCAGTGCTCAAGGGGGTGGGAGCACAGATACGCAGTATTTT.

This clonotype appeared a few times. The rearrangement links TRBV29-1 to TRBJ2-6; 8 bases agree with TRBD2. The J segment lost 0 bases and the V segment lost 7 bases, leaving 8 bases of the junction unmatched. CDR1 SQVTM and CDR2 ANQGSEA come from the germline V gene. The CDR3 extends over 16 amino acids. In nucleotides, the CDR3 is TGCAGCGCTGGGACGGGGGGGCTCTCTGGGGCCAACGTCCTGACTTTC. This gives the protein CSAGTGGLSGANVLTF.